A single sample is the source of the 21 T cell receptor beta chains below, sequenced in a study of spatial heterogeneity in lung cancer. A single record per CDR3 protein comes from TCRdb applying MiXCR to the 5' RACE reads. This repertoire shows some 11,000 distinct CDR3 sequences, more than 4.5% found once; its top ten account for around 12%. Time point denoted: sample taken at primary tumor resection. Whole-study results and caveats: For expanded intratumoral alpha and beta TCRs, counts tracked tumor mutation counts.

What these receptors recognize is not known. The sequences come from lung tumor tissue, collected at surgery. These receptors all come from a male donor with early-stage non-small cell lung cancer.

This clonotype was seen many times. Within a library made for alpha chains, this beta chain is off target, and its count is uninformative. This rearrangement joins TRBV20-1 to TRBJ2-1; no clear D. This CDR3 spans 15 amino acids. Per the germline V gene, CDR1 is DFQATT and CDR2 is SNEGSKA (reference sequence). Trimming stripped 0 bases from V and 2 bases from J, with 11 bases between. The CDR3 DNA reads TGCAGTGCTAGAGATGTTGCGGTCCCCTACAATGAGCAGTTCTTC. Translation: CSARDVAVPYNEQFF.

This clonotype was counted many times. This beta chain slipped into a library made for alpha chains as a stray read, so its size is not meaningful. The rearrangement links TRBV5-4 to TRBJ2-1; TRBD2 matches at 7 bases. CDR3 size: 15 residues. Germline V gene sequence: CDR1 SGHNT, CDR2 YYREEE (reference sequence). V shed 0 bases and J 7 bases; nucleotides not matched to a gene: 7. The CDR3 is CASSLAGGNINEQFF. The CDR3 nucleotides read TGTGCCAGCAGCTTGGCGGGGGGTAATATAAATGAGCAGTTCTTC.

This clonotype showed up just a few times. The library was prepared for alpha chains; this beta chain is a stray read, so its frequency means little. The CDR3, as DNA: TGTGCCAGCAGCTTAGTGGGCAGTAGAAGCTACACCTTC. This translates into CASSLVGSRSYTF. J is TRBJ1-2 and V is TRBV7-8; D is unresolved. Germline-derived CDR1 and CDR2 are SGHVS and FQNEAQ. V was cut by 1 base and J by 9 bases, with 12 bases left in between. The CDR3 sequence is 13 residues long.

This clonotype was observed at least ten times. With the library built for alpha chains, this beta chain is off target and its frequency is not meaningful. The chain links TRBV11-2 to TRBJ1-1; a weak D match, TRBD1 (5 bases). Germline V gene lookup returns CDR1 SGHAT and CDR2 FQNNGV. The CDR3 consists of 13 residues. Trimming shortened V by 5 bases and J by 5 bases, and 12 bases separated the two germline ends. The DNA of the CDR3 is TGTGCCAGCAGCCCGGAGGCAGGGACTGAAGCTTTCTTT. Its translation: CASSPEAGTEAFF.

The sample holds many counts of this clonotype. This beta chain is an off-target read within a library intended for alpha chains, so its frequency means little. The CDR3 DNA reads as TGCGCCAGCAGCGCAAGACAGGGGCTAGGAGAGACCCAGTACTTC. It specifies CASSARQGLGETQYF. The chain has TRBV10-2 and TRBJ2-5; 8 nucleotides match TRBD1. Germline assignment: CDR1 WSHSY and CDR2 SAAADI. The CDR3 length is 15 residues. Trimming at V came to 6 bases and at J to 4 bases, leaving 10 bases not matched to a gene.

This clonotype appeared many times. The size of this beta chain means little, since it is a stray read in a library made for alpha chains. J is TRBJ2-7 and V is TRBV2; D gene uncertain. V lost 3 bases to trimming and J lost 5 bases, with 14 bases between them. From germline, CDR1 is SNHLY and CDR2 FYNNEI. The CDR3 is 14 residues long. The CDR3 coding sequence is TGTGCCAGCAGTGATGGACCCCCTCGGGACGAGCAGTACTTC. Amino acid sequence: CASSDGPPRDEQYF.

This clonotype was observed many times. A library made for alpha chains picked up this beta chain off target, so its size means little. The chain employs TRBV2 and TRBJ1-1; TRBD1 is a possible D gene (6 bases). V lost 4 bases and J 1 base, leaving 10 bases between the germline ends. The germline gives CDR1 SNHLY, CDR2 FYNNEI. The length of the CDR3 is 14 residues. CDR3 nucleotide sequence: TGTGCCAGCAGTGGGCAGGGGAGGAACACTGAAGCTTTCTTT. As protein: CASSGQGRNTEAFF.

This clonotype counts as medium-sized. Because this beta chain is a stray read in a library intended to capture alpha chains, its abundance should not be given much weight. The chain is built from TRBV28 and TRBJ2-1; unclear D gene. The CDR3 loop spans 15 amino acids. Germline-derived CDR1 and CDR2 are MDHEN and SYDVKM. Trimming cost V 3 bases and J 0 bases, with 9 bases left between them. CDR3: CASSFGQPSYNEQFF. As DNA, the CDR3 is TGTGCCAGCAGTTTTGGGCAGCCCTCCTACAATGAGCAGTTCTTC. Filled out from reference TRBV28 and TRBJ2-1, the complete variable domain reads DVKVTQSSRYLVKRTGEKVFLECVQDMDHENMFWYRQDPGLGLRLIYFSYDVKMKEKGDIPEGYSVSREKKERFSLILESASTNQTSMYLCASSFGQPSYNEQFFGPGTRLTVL.

To note about this clonotype: A much larger clone lies a single base off, so this may be a read error. This beta chain was picked up by a library intended for alpha chains and is off target, so its count carries little meaning. The chain links TRBV5-1 to TRBJ2-2; 8 bases map to TRBD1. CDR1 is SGHRS, CDR2 YFSETQ, per germline. This CDR3 region has 14 residues. CDR3 sequence reads: CASSLGQGTGEPFF. In nucleotides, the CDR3 is TGCGCCAGCAGCTTGGGACAGGGGACCGGGGAGCCGTTTTTT.

This clonotype was observed at least ten times. In a library made to pick up alpha chains, this beta chain is a stray read with a size that means little. This chain connects TRBV12-3 or TRBV12-4 to TRBJ2-3; 7 bases match TRBD1. This CDR3 comprises 14 residues. Unmatched junction bases numbered 3, after V lost 4 bases and J lost 2 bases. The chain's CDR3 is CASSSQGPTDTQYF. The CDR3 nucleotides are TGTGCCAGCAGTTCACAGGGGCCCACAGATACGCAGTATTTT.

This clonotype ranks as medium-sized. Because this beta chain is a stray read in a library intended to capture alpha chains, its abundance should not be given much weight. The gene calls are TRBV4-1 and TRBJ1-5; TRBD1 aligns across 7 bases. Looked up from germline, CDR1 is MGHRA and CDR2 is YSYEKL. This CDR3 has 19 residues. V was clipped by 1 base and J by 2 bases; unmatched bases: 14. CDR3 coding DNA: TGCGCCAGCAGCCAAGGACCCTGGGCCAGGGGGAAGGGCAATCAGCCCCAGCATTTT. Amino acid sequence: CASSQGPWARGKGNQPQHF.

This clonotype has a count of ten or more. The library was prepared for alpha chains; this beta chain is a stray read, so its frequency means little. The gene calls are TRBV20-1 and TRBJ1-3, with a tentative D call TRBD1 (6 bases). The CDR3 contains 15 residues. Germline CDR1 is DFQATT and CDR2 is SNEGSKA (reference sequence). V shed 4 bases and J shed 4 bases, with 17 bases lying between them. The CDR3 nucleotides read TGCAGTGCTAAAAGCTCCAAGGGGGGGGGAAACACCATATATTTT. Protein product: CSAKSSKGGGNTIYF.

Note on this clonotype: A much larger clonotype is one base distant, so this may be a read error. This beta chain is a stray sequence in a library constructed for alpha chains; its clone size is not meaningful. This chain uses TRBV5-1 with TRBJ2-2; D ambiguous. The CDR3 covers 14 residues. The germline gives CDR1 SGHRS, CDR2 YFSETQ. The CDR3 loop is CDSSSGGPAGELFF. The CDR3 region has the DNA TGCGACAGCAGCTCGGGTGGCCCGGCCGGGGAGCTGTTTTTT.

This clonotype was counted at least ten times. This beta chain represents an off-target read in a library built for alpha chains; its size is of limited meaning. J is TRBJ1-2 and V is TRBV28; no definite D call. Germline lookup yields CDR1 MDHEN and CDR2 SYDVKM. This CDR3 is built from 12 residues. V was shortened by 8 bases and J by 0 bases, with 7 bases between the two germline ends. CDR3 loop: CASGKTNYGYTF. In nucleotides, the CDR3 is TGTGCCAGCGGGAAAACTAACTATGGCTACACCTTC.

As for this clonotype: This beta chain came through as a stray read in a library set up for alpha chains, and its size says little. The CDR3 coding sequence is TGCGCCAGCAGCCAAATGCGGGATTCAAACATTCAGTACTTC. Translating gives CASSQMRDSNIQYF. The chain combines TRBV4-3 with TRBJ2-4; a possible D gene is TRBD2 (6 bases). CDR1 is LGHNA, CDR2 YSLEER, per germline. The CDR3 extends over 14 amino acids. V lost 2 bases, J lost 6 bases, and 11 bases lay in between.

This clonotype is classed as medium-sized. Since it is a stray read in a library aimed at alpha chains, this beta chain has a size that is not meaningful. This CDR3 reads CASSHTGNTEAFF. The CDR3 DNA follows: TGCGCCAGCAGCCACACTGGGAACACTGAAGCTTTCTTT. The chain employs TRBV4-3 and TRBJ1-1; D unclear. The CDR3 totals 13 residues. From germline, CDR1 is LGHNA and CDR2 YSLEER. Trimming took 3 bases from V and 1 from J, leaving 6 bases between them.

Points on this clonotype: Found in a library prepared for alpha chains, this beta chain is an off-target read, and its abundance has little meaning. The chain links TRBV4-1 to TRBJ1-4; the D is unclear. Germline V gives CDR1 MGHRA, CDR2 YSYEKL. The germline V and J ends were trimmed by 1 base and 0 bases, with 6 bases remaining between them. The CDR3 is 15 amino acids. The CDR3 loop is CASSQVGSTNEKLFF. The CDR3 DNA reads TGCGCCAGCAGCCAAGTGGGATCAACTAATGAAAAACTGTTTTTT.

This clonotype was seen repeatedly, ten times or more. As an off-target read in a library built for alpha chains, this beta chain has a frequency of little significance. The gene calls are TRBV28 and TRBJ1-1; no clear D. This CDR3 comprises 16 residues. V gave up 6 bases and J gave up 1 base, with 18 bases separating them. Germline V gene data show CDR1 as MDHEN and CDR2 as SYDVKM. The CDR3 loop is CASRPPAGPWNTEAFF. In DNA form, the CDR3 reads TGTGCCAGCAGACCGCCGGCCGGACCTTGGAACACTGAAGCTTTCTTT.

The table lists this clonotype with many counts. As an off-target read in a library built for alpha chains, this beta chain has a frequency of little significance. The chain couples TRBV18 to TRBJ1-5, with D possibly matching TRBD1 (6 bases). Trimming left V 3 bases short and J 1 base short, with 13 bases between. CDR3 length: 16 residues. Germline values: CDR1 KGHSH, CDR2 LQKENI. CDR3 loop: CASSPTRGGSNQPQHF. The CDR3, as DNA: TGTGCCAGCTCACCGACCAGGGGCGGAAGCAATCAGCCCCAGCATTTT.

To note about this clonotype: Since the library was made to target alpha chains, this beta chain is a stray read and its abundance is not meaningful. The chain carries TRBV5-1 and TRBJ2-7; 13 nucleotides agree with TRBD2. Trimming removed 6 bases from V and 3 bases from J; junction bases left unmatched: 3. The length of the CDR3 is 14 residues. The V gene's germline CDR1 is SGHRS and CDR2 YFSETQ. The CDR3 protein is CASTGTSGNYEQYF. DNA of the CDR3: TGCGCCAGCACCGGGACTAGCGGGAACTACGAGCAGTACTTC.

This clonotype was seen many times. This beta chain slipped into a library made for alpha chains as a stray read, so its size is not meaningful. J is TRBJ1-1 and V is TRBV4-3, with D unclear. The V gene lost 4 bases and the J gene lost 3 bases, with 12 bases spanning the gap. Germline values: CDR1 LGHNA, CDR2 YSLEER. This CDR3 is built from 14 residues. The CDR3 coding sequence is TGCGCCAGCAGCCCGAGGGAGGACGACACTGAAGCTTTCTTT. It is translated as CASSPREDDTEAFF.